This T cell receptor (beta chain) is drawn from a study of blood T cell repertoires in COVID-19. Here immunoSEQ multiplex PCR was the method, and the copy in TCRdb shows in-frame clones only, minus some. The table shows roughly 81,000 clones, with around 82% occurring only once. Germline V gene lookup returns CDR1 LNHDA and CDR2 SQIVND (reference sequence). This CDR3 is built from 13 residues. J was trimmed by 9 bases and V by 3 bases; bases with no gene match: 5. The sequence came from a man aged 80 or over with active or convalescent COVID-19. The sequenced sample was peripheral blood. This chain joins TRBV19 and TRBJ1-3; 7 bases line up with TRBD1. The CDR3 reads CASSIDRVGTIYF. CDR3 bases: TGTGCCAGTAGTATCGACAGGGTGGGCACCATATATTTT.